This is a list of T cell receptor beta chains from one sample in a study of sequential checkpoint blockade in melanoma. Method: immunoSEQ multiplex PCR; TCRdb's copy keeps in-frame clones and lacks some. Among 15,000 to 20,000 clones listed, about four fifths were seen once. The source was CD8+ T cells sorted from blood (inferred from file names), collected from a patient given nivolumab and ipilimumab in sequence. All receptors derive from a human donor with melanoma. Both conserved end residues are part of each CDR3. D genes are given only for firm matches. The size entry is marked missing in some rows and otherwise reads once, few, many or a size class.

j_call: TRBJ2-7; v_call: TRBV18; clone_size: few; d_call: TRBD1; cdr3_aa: CASSQGDRGRYEQYF; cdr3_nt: TGTGCCAGCTCACAGGGGGACAGGGGCAGGTACGAGCAGTACTTC
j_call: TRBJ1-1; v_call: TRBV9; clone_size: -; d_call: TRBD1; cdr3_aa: CASSATGGSTEAFF; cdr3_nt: TGTGCCAGCAGCGCAACAGGGGGTTCCACTGAAGCTTTCTTT
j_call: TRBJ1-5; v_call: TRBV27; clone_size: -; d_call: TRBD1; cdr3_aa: CASSLVRDRAGYQPQHF; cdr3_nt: TGTGCCAGCAGTTTAGTACGGGACAGGGCCGGGTATCAGCCCCAGCATTTT
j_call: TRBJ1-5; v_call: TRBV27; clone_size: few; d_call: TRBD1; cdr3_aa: CASSYSIQGNQPQHF; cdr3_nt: TGTGCCAGCAGTTACTCGATACAGGGGAATCAGCCCCAGCATTTT
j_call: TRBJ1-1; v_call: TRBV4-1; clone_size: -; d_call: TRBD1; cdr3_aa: CASSQGTGTGTNTEAFF; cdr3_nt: TGCGCCAGCAGCCAAGGTACAGGGACAGGTACGAACACTGAAGCTTTCTTT
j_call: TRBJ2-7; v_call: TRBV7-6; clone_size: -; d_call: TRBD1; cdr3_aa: CASSEAGGPYEQYF; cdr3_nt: TGTGCCAGCAGCGAGGCAGGGGGACCCTACGAGCAGTACTTC
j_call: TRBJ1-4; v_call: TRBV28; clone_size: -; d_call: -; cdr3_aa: CASSRTGMTNEKLFF; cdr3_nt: TGTGCCAGCAGCAGAACCGGGATGACTAATGAAAAACTGTTTTTT
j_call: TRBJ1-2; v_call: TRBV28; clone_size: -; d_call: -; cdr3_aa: CASSSLLRTANYGYTF; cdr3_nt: TGTGCCAGCAGTTCTCTCCTCCGGACAGCCAACTATGGCTACACCTTC
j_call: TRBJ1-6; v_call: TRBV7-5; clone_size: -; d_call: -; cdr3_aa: CASSLRPIYQESSYNSPLHF; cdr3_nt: TGTGCCAGCAGCTTAAGGCCGATTTACCAGGAAAGCTCCTATAATTCACCCCTCCACTTT
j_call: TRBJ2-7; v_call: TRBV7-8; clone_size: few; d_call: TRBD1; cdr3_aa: CASSRGTGNYEQYF; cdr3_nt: TGTGCCAGCAGCCGTGGGACAGGGAACTACGAGCAGTACTTC
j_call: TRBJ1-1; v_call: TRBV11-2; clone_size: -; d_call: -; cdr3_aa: CASSFGGTEAFF; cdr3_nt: TGTGCCAGCAGCTTCGGGGGAACTGAAGCTTTCTTT
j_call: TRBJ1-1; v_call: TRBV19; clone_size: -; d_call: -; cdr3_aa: CASSRGGFTEAFF; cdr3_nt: TGTGCCAGTAGTCGGGGGGGGTTCACTGAAGCTTTCTTT
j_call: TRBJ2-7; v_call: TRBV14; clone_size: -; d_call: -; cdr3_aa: CASSPRELDYEQYF; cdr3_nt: TGTGCCAGCAGCCCCCGGGAACTAGACTACGAGCAGTACTTC
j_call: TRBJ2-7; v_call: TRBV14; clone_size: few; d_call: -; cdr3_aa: CASSPAGGGSYEQYF; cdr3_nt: TGTGCCAGCAGCCCGGCGGGCGGTGGATCCTACGAGCAGTACTTC
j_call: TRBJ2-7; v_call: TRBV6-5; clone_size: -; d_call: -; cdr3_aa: CAIGLARGNEQYF; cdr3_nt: TGTGCCATCGGATTAGCCAGGGGTAACGAGCAGTACTTC
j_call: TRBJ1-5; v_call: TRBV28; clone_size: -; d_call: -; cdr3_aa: CASSPTGYNQPQHF; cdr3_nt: TGTGCCAGCAGTCCTACAGGGTACAATCAGCCCCAGCATTTT
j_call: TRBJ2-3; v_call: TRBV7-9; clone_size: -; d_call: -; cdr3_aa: CASSVKDIGSGTDTQYF; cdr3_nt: TGTGCCAGCAGTGTTAAGGACATCGGCTCTGGCACAGATACGCAGTATTTT
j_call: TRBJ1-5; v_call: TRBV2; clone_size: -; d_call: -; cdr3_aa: CASSDPDYQPQHF; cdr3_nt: TGTGCCAGCAGTGATCCAGATTATCAGCCCCAGCATTTT
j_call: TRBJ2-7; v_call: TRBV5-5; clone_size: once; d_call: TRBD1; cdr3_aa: CASSPDRQGWGQYF; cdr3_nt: TGTGCCAGCAGCCCAGATAGACAGGGTTGGGGGCAGTACTTC
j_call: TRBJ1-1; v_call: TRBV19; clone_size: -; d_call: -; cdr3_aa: CASTPLSMNTEAFF; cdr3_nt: TGTGCCAGTACCCCACTTTCAATGAACACTGAAGCTTTCTTT
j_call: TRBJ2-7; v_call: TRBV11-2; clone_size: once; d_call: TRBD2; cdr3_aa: CASSLATSAGSYEQYF; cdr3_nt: TGTGCCAGCAGCTTAGCTACTAGCGCCGGCTCCTACGAGCAGTACTTC
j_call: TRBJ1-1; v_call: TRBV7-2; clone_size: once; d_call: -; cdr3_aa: CASSQGDTEAFF; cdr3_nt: TGTGCCAGCAGCCAAGGGGACACTGAAGCTTTCTTT
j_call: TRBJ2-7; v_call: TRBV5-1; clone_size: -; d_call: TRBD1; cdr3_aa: CASSPGTGGYEQYF; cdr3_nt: TGCGCCAGCAGCCCCGGGACAGGTGGTTACGAGCAGTACTTC
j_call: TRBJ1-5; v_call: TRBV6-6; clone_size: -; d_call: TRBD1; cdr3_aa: CASSRGQGYSNQPQHF; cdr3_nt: TGTGCCAGCAGTCGCGGACAGGGCTATAGCAATCAGCCCCAGCATTTT